Below, 9 T cell receptor beta chains from the same sample are listed, as sequenced in a study of blood T cell repertoires in COVID-19. The protocol was immunoSEQ multiplex PCR, while the TCRdb copy is restricted to in-frame clones and leaves out a portion. Of approximately 160,000 clones in the sample, around 80% were seen once. Sequenced input: PBMCs or T cells enriched from blood (not recorded which). These receptors all come from a man aged 50 to 59 who had recovered from COVID-19.

The chain carries TRBV29-1 and TRBJ1-2; TRBD1 aligns across 8 bases. The V gene end was trimmed by 6 bases and the J gene end by 3 bases; junction bases not matched to a gene: 6. From germline, CDR1 is SQVTM and CDR2 ANQGSEA. The CDR3 covers 13 residues. The CDR3 is CSVDRQGHYGYTF. CDR3 sequence (DNA): TGCAGCGTGGACAGACAGGGGCACTATGGCTACACCTTC.

The chain has TRBV19 and TRBJ1-3, with unresolved D. Germline CDR1 LNHDA, CDR2 SQIVND (reference sequence). V was pared by 7 bases and J by 4 bases, with 20 bases between. This CDR3 contains 16 residues. As DNA, the CDR3 is TGTGCCAGTACCAATCCCCGACTAACGGGGGGAAACACCATATATTTT. The encoded protein is CASTNPRLTGGNTIYF.

This chain connects TRBV11-2 to TRBJ2-2; a weak D match, TRBD1 (5 bases). Germline V lookup: CDR1 SGHAT, CDR2 FQNNGV. The V and J ends lost 5 bases and 0 bases respectively, with 10 bases between them. The CDR3 loop spans 15 amino acids. The CDR3: CASSLGRTNTGELFF. The CDR3 DNA follows: TGTGCCAGCAGCCTGGGGCGTACGAACACCGGGGAGCTGTTTTTT.

The V gene is TRBV18, the J gene TRBJ1-2, with 8 bases that match TRBD1. Germline V gives CDR1 KGHSH, CDR2 LQKENI. The CDR3 extends over 15 amino acids. After removal of 6 bases from V and 8 bases from J, the junction contained 14 bases not matched to a gene. The CDR3 protein is CASSEGTGINLGYTF. The CDR3 region has the DNA TGTGCCAGCTCCGAAGGGACAGGTATCAATCTGGGCTACACCTTC.

The V gene is TRBV6-5, the J gene TRBJ1-2, with no clear D. There are 15 residues in the CDR3. In germline, CDR1 is MNHEY, CDR2 SVGAGI. Trimming pared 2 bases from V and 4 bases from J, leaving 14 bases between. CDR3 DNA: TGTGCCAGCAGTTACAGCGGCACATCGGGCTATGGCTACACCTTC. Residues: CASSYSGTSGYGYTF.

The J gene is TRBJ1-2, the V gene TRBV5-4; 9 bases agree with TRBD1. Germline values: CDR1 SGHNT, CDR2 YYREEE (reference sequence). The trim removed 1 base at V and 8 bases at J, leaving 3 bases unmatched. CDR3 length: 13 amino acids. The CDR3 region has the DNA TGTGCCAGCAGCTTGACAGGGGGCGGCGGCTACACCTTC. Translation: CASSLTGGGGYTF.

The table lists this clone with a few counts. The chain combines TRBV19 with TRBJ1-5; tentative D call: TRBD1 (5 bases). V was cut by 7 bases and J by 2 bases, with 15 bases left in between. Germline loops: CDR1 LNHDA, CDR2 SQIVND (reference sequence). The CDR3 runs 15 residues. CDR3 sequence: CASNLGGAGNQPQHF. CDR3 sequence (DNA): TGTGCCAGTAATCTCGGAGGGGCCGGCAATCAGCCCCAGCATTTT.

This sequence joins TRBV5-6 and TRBJ2-3, with D possibly being TRBD1 (5 bases). This CDR3 is built from 15 residues. The germline V gene encodes CDR1 SGHDT and CDR2 YYEEEE. The V gene lost 1 base and the J gene lost 5 bases, with 14 bases spanning the gap. The CDR3 sequence: CASSLSRGIRDTQYF. CDR3 DNA: TGTGCCAGCAGCTTGTCTAGGGGAATAAGAGATACGCAGTATTTT.

This clone was detected once. The chain joins TRBV2 to TRBJ1-6; D is perhaps TRBD1 (6 bases). Germline CDR1 and CDR2: SNHLY and FYNNEI. V was trimmed by 7 bases and J by 1 base, leaving 11 bases between them. The CDR3 has 15 amino acids. The CDR3 loop reads CASKNRESYNSPLHF. Here the CDR3 DNA reads TGTGCCAGCAAAAACAGGGAATCCTATAATTCACCCCTCCACTTT. Full variable domain (missing parts from reference TRBV2 and TRBJ1-6): EPEVTQTPSHQVTQMGQEVILRCVPISNHLYFYWYRQILGQKVEFLVSFYNNEISEKSEIFDDQFSVERPDGSNFTLKIRSTKLEDSAMYFCASKNRESYNSPLHFGNGTRLTVT.